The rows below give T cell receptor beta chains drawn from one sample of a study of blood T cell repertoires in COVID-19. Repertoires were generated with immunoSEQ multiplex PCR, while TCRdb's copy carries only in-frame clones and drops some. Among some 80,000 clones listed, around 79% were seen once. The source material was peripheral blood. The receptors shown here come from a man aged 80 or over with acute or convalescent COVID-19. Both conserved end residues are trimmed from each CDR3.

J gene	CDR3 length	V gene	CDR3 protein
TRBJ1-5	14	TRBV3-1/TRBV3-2	ASSQGITGGVQPQH
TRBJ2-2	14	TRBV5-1	ASSLGRGSNTGELF
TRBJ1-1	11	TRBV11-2	ASSQRQNTEAF
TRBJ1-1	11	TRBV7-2	ASSRQGGTEAF
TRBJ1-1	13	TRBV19	ASSIDVQRNTEAF
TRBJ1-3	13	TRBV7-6	ASSLVPGGGNTIY
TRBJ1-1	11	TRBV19	ASGASLNTEAF
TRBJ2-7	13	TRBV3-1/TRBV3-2	ASSQELAGSYEQY
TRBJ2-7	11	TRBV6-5	ASGASGPYEQY
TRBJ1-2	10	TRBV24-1	ATEGQLGGYT
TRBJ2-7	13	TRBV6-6	ASSPLNQGSYEQY
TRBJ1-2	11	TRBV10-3	AISESQGYGYT
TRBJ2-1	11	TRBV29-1	SGERAFRNEQF
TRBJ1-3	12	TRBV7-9	ASSLVGVRDTIY
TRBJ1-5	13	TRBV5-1	ASRVTTDYNQPQH
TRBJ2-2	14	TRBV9	ASSATGQLNTGELF
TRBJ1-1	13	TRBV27	ASSLADSMNTEAF
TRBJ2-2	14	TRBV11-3	ASSLVAGGNTGELF
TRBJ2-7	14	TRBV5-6	ASSLTSGTIPYEQY
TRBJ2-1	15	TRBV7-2	ASSLTSSGGAYNEQF
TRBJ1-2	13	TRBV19	ASTRDRTTYYGYT
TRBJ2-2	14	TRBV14	ASSQASGGGTGELF
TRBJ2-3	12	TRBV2	ASLRGQYEDTQY
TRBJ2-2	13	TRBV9	ASSVTTGNTGELF
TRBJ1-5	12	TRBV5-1	ASSLENPNQPQH
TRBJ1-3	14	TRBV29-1	SVELGQRTSGNTIY
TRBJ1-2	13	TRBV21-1	ASSKGIQGSYGYT
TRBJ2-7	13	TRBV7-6	ASSFQVAGPYEQY
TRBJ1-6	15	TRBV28	ASSLKSGSSYNSPLH
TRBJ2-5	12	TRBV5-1	ASSLTGRQETQY
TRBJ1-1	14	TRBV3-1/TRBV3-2	ASSQGTPGGGTEAF
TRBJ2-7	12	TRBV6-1	ASSKAGGGYEQY
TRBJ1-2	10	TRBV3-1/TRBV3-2	ASSPRNSGYT
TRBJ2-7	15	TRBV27	ASSRHTRGRIPYEQY
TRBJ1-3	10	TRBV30	AFGQSGNTIY
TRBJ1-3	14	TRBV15	ATSRERGFSGNTIY
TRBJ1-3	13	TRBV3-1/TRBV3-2	ASSQGSGRGNTIY
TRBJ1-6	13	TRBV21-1	ASSALKTYHSPLH
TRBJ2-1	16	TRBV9	ASSVVPTEGGAYNEQF
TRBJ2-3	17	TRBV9	ASSGNLTSGGSSTDTQY
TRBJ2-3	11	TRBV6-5	ASSTPGQGTQY
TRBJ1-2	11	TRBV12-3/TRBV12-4	ASTVGTADGYT
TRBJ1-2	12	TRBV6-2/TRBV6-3	ASSTPGRNYGYT
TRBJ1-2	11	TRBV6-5	ASRKGVNYGYT
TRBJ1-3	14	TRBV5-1	ASSSQGMDSGNTIY
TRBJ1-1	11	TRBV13	ASRSGVSTEAF
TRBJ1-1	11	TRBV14	ASSIQGNTEAF
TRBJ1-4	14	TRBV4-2	ASSQDADSTNEKLF
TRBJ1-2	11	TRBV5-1	ASSLAGAPGYT
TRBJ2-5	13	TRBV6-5	ASSYTGGVAETQY
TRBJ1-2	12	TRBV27	ASSSTGGSGGYT
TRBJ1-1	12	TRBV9	ASSETPTNTEAF
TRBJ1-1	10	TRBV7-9	ASSRTDAGAF
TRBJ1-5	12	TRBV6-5	ASSPGQGTQPQH
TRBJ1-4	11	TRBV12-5	ASGDTGGEKLF